A selection of T cell receptor beta chains follows, all from one sample in a study of CD8 T cells in ankylosing spondylitis. One entry per CDR3 protein results from TCRdb running MiXCR on the 5' RACE reads. The sample lists approximately 25,000 distinct CDR3 sequences; over 6.5% were seen once. The sequenced sample was blood. The receptors shown here come from a male donor with ankylosing spondylitis or in good health (not recorded which). Both conserved end residues are part of each CDR3. The order of the fields is D gene, J gene, clone size, V gene, CDR3 protein, CDR3 DNA. The D gene is left open where the match is weak. The size of a clone is reported for some rows only, either as once, few or many, or as a class for expanded clones.

TRBD2 | TRBJ2-3 | few | TRBV3-1 | CASSQEAEGLAGSDTQYF | TGTGCCAGCAGCCAAGAGGCCGAGGGGCTAGCGGGATCAGATACGCAGTATTTT
- | TRBJ2-7 | many | TRBV5-1 | CASSLDGHPYEQYF | TGCGCCAGCAGCTTGGATGGACACCCCTACGAGCAGTACTTC
- | TRBJ2-6 | few | TRBV5-1 | CASSVRGSGANVLTF | TGCGCCAGCAGCGTCAGGGGATCGGGGGCCAACGTCCTGACTTTC
- | TRBJ2-3 | many | TRBV10-3 | CAISEWQKSTDTQYF | TGTGCCATCAGTGAGTGGCAGAAAAGCACAGATACGCAGTATTTT
TRBD1 | TRBJ2-2 | many | TRBV20-1 | CSAPVPGQGRYTGELFF | TGCAGTGCTCCAGTCCCGGGACAGGGTCGGTACACCGGGGAGCTGTTTTTT
- | TRBJ1-5 | - | TRBV6-2/TRBV6-3 | CASSYEAGTNQPQHF | TGTGCCAGCAGTTACGAGGCAGGGACCAATCAGCCCCAGCATTTT
TRBD1 | TRBJ1-4 | few | TRBV7-9 | CASRRQGANAEKLFF | TGTGCCAGCAGACGACAGGGGGCGAACGCCGAAAAACTGTTTTTT
- | TRBJ1-1 | once | TRBV3-1 | CASSDTGRNTEAFF | TGTGCCAGCAGCGACACGGGGCGGAACACTGAAGCTTTCTTT
- | TRBJ2-1 | many | TRBV20-1 | CSAPRQREQFF | TGCAGTGCTCCTAGACAGCGTGAGCAGTTCTTC
- | TRBJ1-3 | few | TRBV27 | CASSSWKGGNSGNTIYF | TGTGCCAGCAGTTCTTGGAAAGGTGGAAACTCTGGAAACACCATATATTTT
- | TRBJ2-2 | few | TRBV20-1 | CSASGTHTGELFF | TGCAGTGCTAGTGGCACTCACACCGGGGAGCTGTTTTTT
TRBD2 | TRBJ2-2 | many | TRBV25-1 | CASSDPGLKNTGELFF | TGTGCCAGCAGTGACCCGGGACTAAAGAACACCGGGGAGCTGTTTTTT
TRBD1 | TRBJ2-5 | few | TRBV12-3/TRBV12-4 | CASSLQGRRETQYF | TGTGCCAGCAGCCTACAGGGGCGGCGGGAGACCCAGTACTTC
- | TRBJ2-2 | - | TRBV4-3 | CASSQKERSGHTGELFF | TGCGCCAGCAGCCAGAAAGAGAGATCGGGGCACACCGGGGAGCTGTTTTTT
TRBD1 | TRBJ1-4 | - | TRBV27 | CASSPGTGLRKLFF | TGTGCCAGCAGTCCCGGGACAGGGCTTCGTAAACTGTTTTTT
- | TRBJ2-1 | - | TRBV20-1 | CSTFDAYNEQFF | TGCAGTACCTTCGACGCTTACAATGAGCAGTTCTTC
- | TRBJ2-5 | many | TRBV5-1 | CASRGGPQPQETQYF | TGCGCCAGCAGGGGGGGACCGCAACCCCAAGAGACCCAGTACTTC
- | TRBJ2-1 | - | TRBV7-2 | CASSLDSGTYNEQFF | TGTGCCAGCAGCTTAGACAGCGGTACCTACAATGAGCAGTTCTTC
- | TRBJ2-1 | many | TRBV5-6 | CAAAVGRGEQFF | TGTGCCGCCGCCGTGGGCCGAGGTGAGCAGTTCTTC
- | TRBJ1-4 | few | TRBV29-1 | CSVVGPANEKLFF | TGCAGCGTTGTCGGTCCGGCTAATGAAAAACTGTTTTTT
- | TRBJ2-7 | - | TRBV27 | CASSLQNSYEQYF | TGTGCCAGCAGTTTACAAAACTCCTACGAGCAGTACTTC
TRBD1 | TRBJ2-7 | many | TRBV5-1 | CASSIDRAHEQYF | TGCGCCAGCAGCATAGACAGGGCCCACGAGCAGTACTTC
- | TRBJ1-1 | - | TRBV7-8 | CASSLTVGGTEAFF | TGTGCCAGCAGCTTAACAGTCGGGGGCACTGAAGCTTTCTTT
- | TRBJ2-5 | few | TRBV4-2 | CASSQDESQETQYF | TGTGCCAGCAGCCAAGACGAGAGCCAAGAGACCCAGTACTTC
TRBD1 | TRBJ1-4 | few | TRBV12-3/TRBV12-4 | CASRIGTGEKLFF | TGTGCCAGCAGAATAGGGACAGGTGAAAAACTGTTTTTT
- | TRBJ1-5 | many | TRBV28 | CASSGSNQPQHF | TGTGCCAGCTCAGGGTCCAATCAGCCCCAGCATTTT
TRBD1 | TRBJ2-5 | many | TRBV11-2 | CASSLTGQGIQETQYF | TGTGCCAGCAGCTTGACGGGACAGGGAATTCAAGAGACCCAGTACTTC
- | TRBJ1-2 | - | TRBV29-1 | CSVDGGRVGYGYTF | TGCAGCGTTGATGGTGGCAGGGTAGGGTATGGCTACACCTTC
- | TRBJ2-2 | few | TRBV15 | CATSREQALNTGELFF | TGTGCCACCAGCAGAGAACAGGCCTTGAACACCGGGGAGCTGTTTTTT
TRBD1 | TRBJ1-3 | - | TRBV5-1 | CASSYSGQVENTIYF | TGCGCCAGCAGCTACTCCGGACAGGTGGAAAACACCATATATTTT
TRBD1 | TRBJ2-1 | few | TRBV7-9 | CASSYRTGYNEQFF | TGTGCCAGCAGCTACCGGACAGGGTACAATGAGCAGTTCTTC
- | TRBJ2-2 | few | TRBV4-1 | CASSQAGVPGELFF | TGCGCCAGCAGCCAAGCCGGGGTCCCCGGGGAGCTGTTTTTT
TRBD2 | TRBJ2-1 | many | TRBV12-3/TRBV12-4 | CASSLLAGGYNEQFF | TGTGCCAGCAGTTTACTGGCGGGGGGTTACAATGAGCAGTTCTTC
TRBD1 | TRBJ1-5 | - | TRBV4-3 | CASSQYWTGEQPQHF | TGCGCCAGCAGCCAATACTGGACAGGGGAACAGCCCCAGCATTTT
TRBD2 | TRBJ2-2 | many | TRBV6-2/TRBV6-3 | CASSYGLAVNTGELFF | TGTGCCAGCAGTTATGGACTAGCTGTGAACACCGGGGAGCTGTTTTTT
- | TRBJ1-1 | many | TRBV12-3/TRBV12-4 | CASSFRSMNTEAFF | TGTGCCAGCAGTTTCCGGAGTATGAACACTGAAGCTTTCTTT
TRBD2 | TRBJ2-7 | - | TRBV29-1 | CSVLAASGINEQYF | TGCAGCGTTTTAGCGGCTAGCGGGATCAACGAGCAGTACTTC
- | TRBJ1-1 | many | TRBV29-1 | CSVEEAAGATEAFF | TGCAGCGTTGAAGAAGCAGCCGGGGCCACTGAAGCTTTCTTT
- | TRBJ2-1 | - | TRBV5-6 | CASSLGSGEQFF | TGTGCCAGCAGCTTGGGGTCTGGAGAGCAGTTCTTC
- | TRBJ2-3 | many | TRBV20-1 | CSADLDSTSTDTQYF | TGCAGTGCTGACCTGGACAGTACTAGCACAGATACGCAGTATTTT
TRBD1 | TRBJ2-6 | - | TRBV12-3/TRBV12-4 | CASSDRGPSGANVLTF | TGTGCCAGCAGCGACAGGGGGCCCTCTGGGGCCAACGTCCTGACTTTC
TRBD2 | TRBJ2-2 | - | TRBV4-3 | CASSQGLAGVSGELFF | TGCGCCAGCAGCCAAGGACTAGCGGGAGTTTCCGGGGAGCTGTTTTTT
- | TRBJ2-1 | - | TRBV7-2 | CASSLTGDLYNEQFF | TGTGCCAGCAGCCTCACAGGAGATCTGTACAATGAGCAGTTCTTC
TRBD1 | TRBJ2-3 | few | TRBV29-1 | CSADRGTDTQYF | TGCAGCGCCGACAGGGGGACAGATACGCAGTATTTT
- | TRBJ1-4 | many | TRBV20-1 | CSARRAQGPEKLFF | TGCAGTGCTAGACGAGCGCAGGGGCCCGAGAAACTGTTTTTT
- | TRBJ2-1 | - | TRBV20-1 | CSASLLGSSYNEQFF | TGCAGTGCTAGCTTACTAGGGAGCTCCTACAATGAGCAGTTCTTC
- | TRBJ2-2 | - | TRBV24-1 | CATSDLGENGELFF | TGTGCCACCAGTGATTTGGGGGAAAACGGGGAGCTGTTTTTT
- | TRBJ2-1 | few | TRBV4-1 | CASSQDLGPRDFDNEQFF | TGCGCCAGCAGCCAAGATTTGGGTCCCCGGGACTTCGACAATGAGCAGTTCTTC
TRBD2 | TRBJ2-1 | many | TRBV5-1 | CASSPRSTSGTYNEQFF | TGCGCCAGCAGCCCCCGGTCTACTAGCGGCACATACAATGAGCAGTTCTTC
- | TRBJ2-2 | - | TRBV5-1 | CASSFTDTGELFF | TGCGCCAGCAGCTTCACGGACACCGGGGAGCTGTTTTTT
TRBD1 | TRBJ1-1 | few | TRBV29-1 | CSARTGGFTEAFF | TGCAGCGCCCGGACAGGGGGCTTTACTGAAGCTTTCTTT
- | TRBJ2-5 | - | TRBV7-7 | CASSLRGNQETQYF | TGTGCCAGCAGCTTACGGGGGAACCAAGAGACCCAGTACTTC
TRBD2 | TRBJ2-1 | few | TRBV29-1 | CSVLAGPNEQFF | TGCAGCGTTTTAGCGGGACCCAATGAGCAGTTCTTC
TRBD2 | TRBJ2-5 | medium-sized | TRBV7-2 | CASSPQGGGQETQYF | TGTGCCAGCAGCCCCCAGGGCGGGGGCCAAGAGACCCAGTACTTC
- | TRBJ1-1 | - | TRBV29-1 | CSVAKTGYTEAFF | TGCAGCGTTGCCAAAACAGGGTACACTGAAGCTTTCTTT